This TCR beta chain derives from a study of T cell responses to AZD1222 COVID-19 vaccine. Regarding the study as a whole: Samples come after the peak T cell response, not at day 14. Vaccination with two AZD1222 doses was followed by a rise in Spike-specific TCR breadth and depth.

The CDR3 covers 16 residues. V was clipped by 1 base and J by 0 bases, with 7 bases between them. The germline gives CDR1 SGHVS, CDR2 FNYEAQ. On this clone: Its antigen is unidentified.

The assay was immunoSEQ multiplex PCR, and TCRdb's table has in-frame clones only and misses some. This table has around 140,000 clones, 75% to 95% appearing once. V is TRBV7-6 and J is TRBJ1-6, with D unclear. The sample was peripheral blood, taken 28 days after the second AZD1222 dose. The receptor's source is an adult who received the AZD1222 COVID-19 vaccine. In DNA form, the CDR3 reads TGTGCCAGCAGCTTAGACGAGAGCTCCTATAATTCACCCCTCCACTTT. This translates into CASSLDESSYNSPLHF.